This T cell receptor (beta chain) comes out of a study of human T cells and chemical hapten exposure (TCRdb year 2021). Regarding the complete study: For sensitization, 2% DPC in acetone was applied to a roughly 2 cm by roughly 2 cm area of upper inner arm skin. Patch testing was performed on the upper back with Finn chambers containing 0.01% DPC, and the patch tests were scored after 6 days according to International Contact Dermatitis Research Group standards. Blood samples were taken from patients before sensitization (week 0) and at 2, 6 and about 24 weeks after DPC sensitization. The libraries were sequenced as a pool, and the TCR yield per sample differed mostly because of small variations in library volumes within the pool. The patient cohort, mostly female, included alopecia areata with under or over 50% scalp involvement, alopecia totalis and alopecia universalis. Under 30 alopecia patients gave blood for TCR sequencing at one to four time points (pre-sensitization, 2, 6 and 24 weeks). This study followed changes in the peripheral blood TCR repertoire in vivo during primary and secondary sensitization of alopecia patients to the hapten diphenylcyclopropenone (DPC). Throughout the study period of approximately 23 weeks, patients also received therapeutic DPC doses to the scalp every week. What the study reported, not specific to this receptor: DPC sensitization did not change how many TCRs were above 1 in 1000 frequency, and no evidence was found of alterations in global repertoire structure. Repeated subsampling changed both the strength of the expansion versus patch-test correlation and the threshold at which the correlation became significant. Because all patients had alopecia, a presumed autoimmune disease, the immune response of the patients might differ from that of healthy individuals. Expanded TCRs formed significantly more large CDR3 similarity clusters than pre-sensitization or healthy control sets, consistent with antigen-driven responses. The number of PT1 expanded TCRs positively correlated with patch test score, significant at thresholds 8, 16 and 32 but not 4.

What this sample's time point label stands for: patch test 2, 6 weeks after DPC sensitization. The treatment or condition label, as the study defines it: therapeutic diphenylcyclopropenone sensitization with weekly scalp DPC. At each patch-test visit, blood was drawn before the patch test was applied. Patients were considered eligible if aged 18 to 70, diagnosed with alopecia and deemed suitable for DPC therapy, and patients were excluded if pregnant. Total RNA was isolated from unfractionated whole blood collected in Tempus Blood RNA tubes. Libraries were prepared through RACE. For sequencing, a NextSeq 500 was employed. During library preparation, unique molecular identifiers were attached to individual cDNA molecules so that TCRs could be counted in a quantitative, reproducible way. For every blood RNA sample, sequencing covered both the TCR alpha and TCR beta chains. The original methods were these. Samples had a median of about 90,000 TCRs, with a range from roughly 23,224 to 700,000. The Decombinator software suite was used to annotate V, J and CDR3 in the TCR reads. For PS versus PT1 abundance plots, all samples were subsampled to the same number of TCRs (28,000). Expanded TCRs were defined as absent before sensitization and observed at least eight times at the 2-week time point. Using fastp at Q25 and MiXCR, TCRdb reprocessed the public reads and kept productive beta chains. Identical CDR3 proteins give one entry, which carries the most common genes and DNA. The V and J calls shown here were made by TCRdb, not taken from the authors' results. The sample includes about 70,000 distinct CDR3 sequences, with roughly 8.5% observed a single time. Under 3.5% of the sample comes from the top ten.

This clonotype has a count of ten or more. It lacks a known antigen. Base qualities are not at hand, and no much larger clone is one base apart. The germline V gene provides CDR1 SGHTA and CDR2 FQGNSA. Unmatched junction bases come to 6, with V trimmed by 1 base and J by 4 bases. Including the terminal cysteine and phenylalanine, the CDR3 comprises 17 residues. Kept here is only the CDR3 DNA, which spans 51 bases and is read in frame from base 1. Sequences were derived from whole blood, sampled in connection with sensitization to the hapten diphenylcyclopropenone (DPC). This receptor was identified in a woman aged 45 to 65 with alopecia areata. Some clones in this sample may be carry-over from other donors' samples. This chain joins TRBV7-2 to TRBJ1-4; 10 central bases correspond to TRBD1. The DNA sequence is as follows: TGTGCCAGCAGCTTAGTAGGACAGGGGGTTGTTAATGAAAAACTGTTTTTT. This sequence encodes CASSLVGQGVVNEKLFF.